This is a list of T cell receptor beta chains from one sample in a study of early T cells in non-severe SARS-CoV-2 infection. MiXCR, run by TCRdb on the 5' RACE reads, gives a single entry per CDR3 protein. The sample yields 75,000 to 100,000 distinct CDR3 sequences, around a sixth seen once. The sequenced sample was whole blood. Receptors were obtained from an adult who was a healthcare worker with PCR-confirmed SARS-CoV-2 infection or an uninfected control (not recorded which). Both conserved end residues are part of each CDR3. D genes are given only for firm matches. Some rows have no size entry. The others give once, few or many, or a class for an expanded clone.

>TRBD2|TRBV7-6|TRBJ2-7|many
CASSLGLAGFEQYF
TGTGCCAGCAGCTTAGGACTAGCGGGATTCGAGCAGTACTTC
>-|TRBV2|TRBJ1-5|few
CASSGGGPQHF
TGTGCCAGCAGTGGCGGGGGGCCCCAGCATTTT
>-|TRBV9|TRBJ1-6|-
CASSSGDGYNSPLHF
TGTGCCAGCAGCTCAGGGGACGGTTATAATTCACCCCTCCACTTT
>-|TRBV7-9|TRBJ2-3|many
CASSLSGPFTDTQYF
TGTGCCAGCAGTCTCAGCGGACCCTTCACAGATACGCAGTATTTT
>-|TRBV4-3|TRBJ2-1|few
CASSQERQGGNEQFF
TGCGCCAGCAGCCAGGAAAGACAGGGAGGAAATGAGCAGTTCTTC
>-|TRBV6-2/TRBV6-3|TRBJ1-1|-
CASSSNRQPRAFF
TGTGCCAGCAGTTCCAACCGACAGCCACGGGCTTTCTTT
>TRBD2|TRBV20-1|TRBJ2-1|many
CSARAIGTSEFEQFF
TGCAGTGCTAGGGCCATTGGGACTAGCGAATTTGAGCAGTTCTTC
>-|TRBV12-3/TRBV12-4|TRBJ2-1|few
CASSFGGPYNEQFF
TGTGCCAGCAGTTTCGGCGGACCTTACAATGAGCAGTTCTTC
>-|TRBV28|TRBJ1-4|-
CASSPRRGEKLFF
TGTGCCAGCAGTCCCCGTAGGGGGGAAAAACTGTTTTTT
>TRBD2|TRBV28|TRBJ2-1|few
CASSLYSGGANEQFF
TGTGCCAGCAGTTTATATAGCGGGGGGGCGAATGAGCAGTTCTTC
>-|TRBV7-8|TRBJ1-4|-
CASSLIGENEKLFF
TGTGCCAGCAGCTTAATCGGGGAAAATGAAAAACTGTTTTTT
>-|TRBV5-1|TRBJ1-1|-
CASSLGRWTRNTEAFF
TGCGCCAGCAGCTTGGGTCGTTGGACACGGAACACTGAAGCTTTCTTT
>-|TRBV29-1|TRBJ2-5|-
CSVEDGGGETQYF
TGCAGCGTTGAAGATGGAGGGGGGGAGACCCAGTACTTC
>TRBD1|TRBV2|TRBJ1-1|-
CASYRGMNTEAFF
TGTGCCAGCTACAGGGGAATGAACACTGAAGCTTTCTTT
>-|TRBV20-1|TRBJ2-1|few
CSAREYNEQFF
TGCAGTGCTAGGGAGTACAATGAGCAGTTCTTC
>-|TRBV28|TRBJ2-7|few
CASSSHWEQYF
TGTGCCAGCAGTTCCCATTGGGAGCAGTACTTC
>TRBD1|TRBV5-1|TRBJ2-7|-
CASSPGTGDPYEQYF
TGCGCCAGCAGCCCCGGGACAGGGGACCCCTACGAGCAGTACTTC
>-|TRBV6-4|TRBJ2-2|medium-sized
CASSETVTGELFF
TGTGCCAGCAGTGAAACTGTTACCGGGGAGCTGTTTTTT
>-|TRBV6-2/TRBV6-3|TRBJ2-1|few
CASSYSDEQFF
TGTGCCAGCAGTTACTCCGATGAGCAGTTCTTC
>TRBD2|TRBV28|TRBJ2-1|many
CASSIQSGRGNEQFF
TGTGCCAGCAGTATACAAAGCGGGAGGGGGAATGAGCAGTTCTTC
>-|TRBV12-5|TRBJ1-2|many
CASGLVNQGYGYTF
TGTGCTAGTGGTTTGGTAAATCAGGGCTATGGCTACACCTTC
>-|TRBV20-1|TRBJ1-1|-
CRPGDANTEAFF
TGCAGGCCCGGAGATGCGAACACTGAAGCTTTCTTT
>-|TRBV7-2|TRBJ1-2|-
CASSLGDRDGERYTF
TGTGCCAGCAGCTTAGGGGACCGGGACGGGGAACGCTACACCTTC
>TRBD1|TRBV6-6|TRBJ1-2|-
CASSTIETGGNYGYTF
TGTGCCAGCAGCACGATAGAGACAGGGGGGAACTATGGCTACACCTTC
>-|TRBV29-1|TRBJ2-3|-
CSVEDTSTDTQYF
TGCAGCGTTGAGGATACTAGCACAGATACGCAGTATTTT
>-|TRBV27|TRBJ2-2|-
CASSFRVTGELFF
TGTGCCAGCAGTTTTCGGGTCACCGGGGAGCTGTTTTTT
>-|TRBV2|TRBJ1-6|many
CASSSWTSDNSPLHF
TGTGCCAGCAGCTCTTGGACGTCGGATAATTCACCCCTCCACTTT
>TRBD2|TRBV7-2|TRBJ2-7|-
CASSLAVSGRAFVQYF
TGTGCCAGCAGCTTAGCCGTTTCCGGGAGGGCGTTTGTGCAGTACTTC
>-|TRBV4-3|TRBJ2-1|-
CASSQSTSSYNEQFF
TGCGCCAGCAGCCAGAGTACTAGCTCCTACAATGAGCAGTTCTTC
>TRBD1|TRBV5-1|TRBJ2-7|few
CASSDSPGQIEQYF
TGCGCCAGCAGCGACAGTCCGGGACAGATCGAGCAGTACTTC
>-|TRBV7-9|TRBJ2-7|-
CASSPGTSPYEQYF
TGTGCCAGCAGCCCCGGGACTTCCCCCTACGAGCAGTACTTC